Following are 30 T cell receptor beta chains from one sample sequenced in a study of blood T cells in healthy people across ages. Primers used in a second PCR of about 7 to 12 cycles were a sample-barcoded 5' primer and a J-beta primer mix. Via MiXCR, TCRdb re-called the 5' RACE reads, giving one row per CDR3 protein. The data hold 600,000 or so distinct CDR3 sequences, with about 45% observed a single time. The sample was blood. The source of these receptors is a man older than 75 in good health.

CDR3 in amino acids: CASSYSRRNYGYTF. CDR3 nucleotides: TGTGCCAGCAGTTACTCTCGGCGGAACTATGGCTACACCTTC. The chain couples TRBV6-5 to TRBJ1-2; D is undetermined. Germline V gives CDR1 MNHEY, CDR2 SVGAGI. The V end lost 0 bases, the J end lost 2 bases, and 7 bases lay between the germline ends. The CDR3 is 14 amino acids.

The rearrangement links TRBV9 to TRBJ1-3; 8 positions agree with TRBD1. In germline, CDR1 is SGDLS, CDR2 YYNGEE. The CDR3 contains 17 residues. After removal of 3 bases from V and 2 bases from J, the junction contained 10 bases not matched to a gene. The CDR3 loop is CASSAKLAGGPGNTIYF. The CDR3 coding sequence is TGTGCCAGCAGCGCGAAACTAGCAGGGGGCCCTGGAAACACCATATATTTT.

The chain employs TRBV5-4 and TRBJ2-7; 12 bases are a match to TRBD2. The germline gives CDR1 SGHNT, CDR2 YYREEE (reference sequence). Unmatched junction bases numbered 12, after V lost 4 bases and J lost 7 bases. This CDR3 region has 16 residues. Written as DNA, the CDR3 is TGTGCCAGCAGCGCATTACTAGCGGGGGGCGACAATGAGCAGTACTTC. This codes for CASSALLAGGDNEQYF.

The rearrangement links TRBV12-3 or TRBV12-4 to TRBJ2-7; D not resolved. The ends were cut back, 3 bases at V and 1 base at J, with 7 bases in the middle. This CDR3 is 13 amino acids long. In nucleotides, the CDR3 is TGTGCCAGCAGTTTTTCCCCGTCCTACGAGCAGTACTTC. It yields the protein CASSFSPSYEQYF.

This clonotype was counted a few times. J is TRBJ1-5 and V is TRBV20-1; D may be TRBD1 (6 bases). This CDR3 spans 13 amino acids. V was trimmed by 5 bases and J by 4 bases, leaving 12 bases between them. Germline CDR1 reads DFQATT; CDR2 reads SNEGSKA (reference sequence). This CDR3 reads CSASGQMNQPQHF. The CDR3 DNA reads TGCAGTGCTTCAGGACAGATGAATCAGCCCCAGCATTTT.

The chain links TRBV7-2 to TRBJ1-5, with 7 bases aligning to TRBD1. Germline V lookup: CDR1 SGHTA, CDR2 FQGNSA. This CDR3 comprises 15 residues. V lost 5 bases, J lost 1 base, and 5 bases stayed unmatched. CDR3 sequence reads: CASSITTGSNQPQHF. The CDR3 region has the DNA TGTGCCAGCAGCATAACGACAGGGAGCAATCAGCCCCAGCATTTT.

This clonotype was counted only a few times. The chain links TRBV9 to TRBJ2-1; the match to TRBD2 covers 9 bases. The J call is uncertain, as TRBJ2-7 better fits the DNA end. CDR3 size: 19 residues. The germline gives CDR1 SGDLS, CDR2 YYNGEE. The CDR3 sequence is CASSPLGLAGPSSYNEQYF. DNA of the CDR3: TGTGCCAGCAGCCCGCTGGGGCTAGCGGGGCCGAGCTCCTACAATGAGCAGTACTTC.

The chain uses TRBV9 and TRBJ2-3, with D hard to call. V shed 2 bases and J shed 6 bases, with 7 bases lying between them. The CDR3 runs to 12 residues. Germline CDR1 is SGDLS and CDR2 is YYNGEE. This CDR3 is CASSVRDDTQYF. CDR3 coding DNA: TGTGCCAGCAGCGTCCGTGATGATACGCAGTATTTT.

V is TRBV20-1 and J is TRBJ1-6; no clear D gene. The CDR3 is 13 amino acids. Deletions cut 3 bases from V and 7 bases from J, with 10 bases between. CDR1 and CDR2 from the germline V gene are DFQATT and SNEGSKA (reference sequence). CDR3 nucleotides: TGCAGTGCTAGTCGGCAGCCCAATTCACCCCTCCACTTT. Amino acids: CSASRQPNSPLHF.

This clonotype was recorded at least ten times. The rearrangement uses TRBV6-6 and TRBJ2-1; D may be TRBD2 (5 bases). CDR1 and CDR2 from the germline V gene are MNHNY and SVGAGI (reference sequence). V was pared by 2 bases and J by 4 bases, with 9 bases between. This CDR3 has 14 amino acids. CDR3 in amino acids: CASSYGEGYNEQFF. The CDR3 nucleotides are TGTGCCAGCAGTTACGGCGAGGGATACAATGAGCAGTTCTTC.

In this sample, this clonotype turned up a few times. The J gene is TRBJ1-2, the V gene TRBV7-2, with D hard to call. Trimming took 2 bases from V and 5 from J, leaving 21 bases between them. CDR1 SGHTA and CDR2 FQGNSA come from the germline V gene. The CDR3 loop spans 17 amino acids. CDR3 residues: CASSLSSSSASAYGYTF. The CDR3 nucleotides read TGTGCCAGCAGCTTATCTTCCAGTTCGGCCAGCGCATATGGCTACACCTTC.

The J gene is TRBJ2-3, the V gene TRBV5-5, with D unclear. This CDR3 contains 11 residues. Germline-derived CDR1 and CDR2 are SGHKS and YYEKEE (reference sequence). Between the trimmed V and J ends, which lost 0 bases and 14 bases, there was a span of 10 bases. The CDR3 sequence: CASSLDWPVYF. For the CDR3, the DNA is TGTGCCAGCAGCTTGGATTGGCCAGTGTATTTT.

This chain uses TRBV9 with TRBJ1-6; D may be TRBD1 (5 bases). The CDR3 extends over 14 amino acids. The V end was cut by 0 bases, the J end by 7 bases, with 8 bases between. Looked up from germline, CDR1 is SGDLS and CDR2 is YYNGEE. This chain's CDR3 is CASSVGQKNSPLHF. CDR3 DNA: TGTGCCAGCAGCGTAGGACAGAAAAATTCACCCCTCCACTTT.

V gene TRBV7-3 combines with J gene TRBJ2-1, with 9 bases identical to TRBD1. With 0 bases clipped from V and 6 bases from J, the junction kept 6 bases outside the gene matches. Germline-derived CDR1 and CDR2 are SGHTA and FQGTGA. The CDR3 runs to 16 residues. This CDR3 reads CASSLTTGQGGNEQFF. The CDR3 DNA reads TGTGCCAGCAGCTTAACCACGGGACAGGGTGGCAATGAGCAGTTCTTC.

This clonotype showed up just once. CDR3 coding DNA: TGTGCCAGCCCCGTTACTTCACCCCTCCACTTT. The encoded protein is CASPVTSPLHF. V is TRBV18 and J is TRBJ1-6; D uncertain. The CDR3 has 11 amino acids. Deletions cut 8 bases from V and 9 bases from J, with 8 bases between. Germline lookup yields CDR1 KGHSH and CDR2 LQKENI. Full variable domain (remainder filled in from reference TRBV18 and TRBJ1-6): NAGVMQNPRHLVRRRGQEARLRCSPMKGHSHVYWYRQLPEEGLKFMVYLQKENIIDESGMPKERFSAEFPKEGPSILRIQQVVRGDSAAYFCASPVTSPLHFGNGTRLTVT.

This chain joins TRBV28 and TRBJ1-6, with a weak D call TRBD1 (5 bases). Germline V gene lookup returns CDR1 MDHEN and CDR2 SYDVKM. Trimming pared 8 bases from V and 7 bases from J, leaving 12 bases between. The length of the CDR3 is 13 residues. CDR3 sequence reads: CASFRARNSPLHF. The DNA of the CDR3 is TGTGCCAGCTTCAGGGCTCGGAATTCACCCCTCCACTTT.

The rearrangement uses TRBV5-1 and TRBJ2-1; 7 nucleotides line up with TRBD2. With 0 bases clipped from V and 10 bases from J, the junction kept 4 bases outside the gene matches. This CDR3 contains 13 residues. CDR1 and CDR2 from the germline V gene are SGHRS and YFSETQ. The CDR3 DNA is TGCGCCAGCAGCTTGGAACTAGCGAGAGAGCAGTTCTTC. It encodes CASSLELAREQFF.

This clonotype appeared many times. V is TRBV7-2 and J is TRBJ2-3; D perhaps matches TRBD1 (5 bases). This CDR3 comprises 15 residues. V was cut by 0 bases and J by 3 bases, with 10 bases left in between. In germline, CDR1 is SGHTA, CDR2 FQGNSA. CDR3 nucleotides: TGTGCCAGCAGCTTAGCGGGGCTAAGGACAGATACGCAGTATTTT. Translation gives CASSLAGLRTDTQYF.

The chain is built from TRBV11-2 and TRBJ1-1; 10 nucleotides align to TRBD1. Germline lookup yields CDR1 SGHAT and CDR2 FQNNGV. With 4 bases clipped from V and 3 bases from J, the junction kept 20 bases outside the gene matches. CDR3 length: 20 residues. The CDR3 DNA is TGTGCCAGCAGCTCGCGCCCCCCGGGACAGGGGCCAAGGTCGGACACTGAAGCTTTCTTT. Translation gives CASSSRPPGQGPRSDTEAFF.

This clonotype was counted at least ten times. The chain carries TRBV3-1 and TRBJ2-5; 12 bases map to TRBD2. V lost 5 bases, J lost 5 bases, and 6 bases stayed unmatched. This CDR3 comprises 15 residues. The V gene's germline CDR1 is LGHDT and CDR2 YNNKEL (reference sequence). The CDR3 DNA sequence: TGTGCCAGCAGCGAGACTAGCGGGGGTTTGGAGACCCAGTACTTC. Protein sequence: CASSETSGGLETQYF.

A remark on this clonotype: No conserved phenylalanine or tryptophan ends this CDR3, so it is likely a read error. This chain connects TRBV20-1 to TRBJ2-5, with D possibly TRBD2 on 5 matching bases. Judging by the DNA end, TRBJ2-7 fits better; the J call may be wrong. Germline assignment: CDR1 DFQATT and CDR2 SNEGSKA (reference sequence). There are 13 residues in the CDR3. The CDR3 here is CSAPLASFYEQYI. The CDR3 DNA reads TGCAGTGCCCCATTGGCTAGCTTCTACGAGCAGTACATC.

The chain recombines TRBV20-1 with TRBJ2-1; 9 bases are a match to TRBD1. CDR1 DFQATT and CDR2 SNEGSKA come from the germline V gene (reference sequence). The junction had 2 bases not matched to a gene; V was cut back by 1 base and J by 1 base. CDR3 length: 15 amino acids. This CDR3 reads CSARGDRGSYNEQFF. For the CDR3, the DNA is TGCAGTGCTAGAGGAGACAGGGGGTCCTACAATGAGCAGTTCTTC.

This clonotype was observed many times. The chain carries TRBV6-6 and TRBJ2-1; 9 bases are shared with TRBD1. The CDR3 extends over 15 amino acids. Germline V lookup: CDR1 MNHNY, CDR2 SVGAGI (reference sequence). V dropped 5 bases and J dropped 6; count of bases not matched to a gene: 8. The DNA for the CDR3 is TGTGCCAGCAGTCCCGGGACAGGGCCCATCAATGAGCAGTTCTTC. Translation gives CASSPGTGPINEQFF.

The sample holds a few counts of this clonotype. The genes are TRBV29-1 and TRBJ2-7, with D perhaps being TRBD1 or TRBD2 (5 bases each). The V gene's germline CDR1 is SQVTM and CDR2 ANQGSEA. This CDR3 is 15 amino acids long. Trimming shortened V by 7 bases and J by 4 bases, and 23 bases separated the two germline ends. The CDR3 protein is CSAQGEGGFGYEQYF. For the CDR3, the DNA is TGCAGCGCCCAGGGAGAGGGTGGTTTCGGGTACGAGCAGTACTTC.

This clonotype occurred a few times. This rearrangement joins TRBV10-3 to TRBJ1-2; a possible D gene is TRBD1 (6 bases). V dropped 2 bases and J dropped 2 bases, with 15 bases sitting between them. Germline lookup yields CDR1 ENHRY and CDR2 SYGVKD. The length of the CDR3 is 16 residues. The CDR3 spells CAISEPRTGPNYGYTF. CDR3 sequence (DNA): TGTGCCATCAGTGAGCCCCGAACAGGGCCAAACTATGGCTACACCTTC.

J is TRBJ2-3 and V is TRBV7-2; a weak D match, TRBD2 (5 bases). V lost 1 base and J 1 base, leaving 18 bases between the germline ends. Per germline, CDR1 SGHTA and CDR2 FQGNSA. There are 18 residues in the CDR3. CDR3 coding DNA: TGTGCCAGCAGCTTAGTAGTATCGAGGCGAGCGGGCACAGATACGCAGTATTTT. It codes for CASSLVVSRRAGTDTQYF.

The genes are TRBV2 and TRBJ1-5, with D hard to call. The CDR3 spans 15 residues. Looked up from germline, CDR1 is SNHLY and CDR2 is FYNNEI. Trimming took 2 bases from V and 1 from J, leaving 9 bases between them. In nucleotides, the CDR3 is TGTGCCAGCAGTGAAAGGGAGGCCAGCAATCAGCCCCAGCATTTT. It codes for CASSEREASNQPQHF.

The chain links TRBV20-1 to TRBJ2-2, with D possibly being TRBD1 (6 bases). Per the germline V gene, CDR1 is DFQATT and CDR2 is SNEGSKA (reference sequence). This CDR3 region has 12 residues. Trimming took 5 bases from V and 8 from J, leaving 12 bases between them. CDR3 sequence: CSARYTGGELFF. The DNA of the CDR3 is TGCAGTGCTCGCTACACAGGGGGGGAGCTGTTTTTT.

The chain has TRBV12-3 or TRBV12-4 and TRBJ1-4; unclear D gene. The CDR3 consists of 14 residues. V was cut by 8 bases and J by 8 bases, with 18 bases left in between. The CDR3 region has the DNA TGTGCCAGCCACCCGGGAGGAAGATGGGAAAAACTGTTTTTT. Its protein is CASHPGGRWEKLFF.

The chain uses TRBV20-1 and TRBJ1-5; 9 bases are shared with TRBD1. The V segment lost 3 bases and the J segment 4 bases; nucleotides outside the gene matches: 7. The CDR3 totals 15 residues. The germline V gene has CDR1 DFQATT and CDR2 SNEGSKA (reference sequence). CDR3 region: CSASRGGTGNQPQHF. DNA of the CDR3: TGCAGTGCTAGTAGGGGGGGGACAGGGAATCAGCCCCAGCATTTT.